These T cell receptor beta chains were read from a single sample in a study of T cell changes during pregnancy in multiple sclerosis. Libraries were prepared by immunoSEQ multiplex PCR; TCRdb keeps only in-frame clonotypes and omits some of them. In the table there are about 56,000 clones, 90% of which are singletons. The source was peripheral blood, collected in the first trimester of pregnancy. These receptors originate from a female donor in good health, enrolled as a control in a pregnancy study. The CDR3 runs from the conserved cysteine through the conserved F or W. A D gene is named only where the DNA matches it firmly. Size tells how often a clone was seen (once, few, many) or the class of an expanded clone, and some rows leave it out.

CDR3 protein: CASSMGGSGNQPQHF; CDR3 DNA: TGTGCCAGCAGTATGGGGGGAAGCGGCAATCAGCCCCAGCATTTT; D gene: NA; CDR3 length: 15; J gene: TRBJ1-5; clone size: NA; V gene: TRBV28
CDR3 protein: CASSPPGLATKNEQYF; CDR3 DNA: TGTGCCAGCTCACCACCGGGACTAGCAACAAAAAACGAGCAGTACTTC; D gene: TRBD2; CDR3 length: 16; J gene: TRBJ2-7; clone size: NA; V gene: TRBV18
CDR3 protein: CASSPPTGGSGELFF; CDR3 DNA: TGTGCCAGCAGCCCCCCGACAGGGGGGTCCGGGGAGCTGTTTTTT; D gene: TRBD1; CDR3 length: 15; J gene: TRBJ2-2; clone size: NA; V gene: TRBV5-6
CDR3 protein: CASSQGAEKLFF; CDR3 DNA: TGTGCCAGCAGCCAGGGGGCTGAAAAACTGTTTTTT; D gene: TRBD1; CDR3 length: 12; J gene: TRBJ1-4; clone size: once; V gene: TRBV28
CDR3 protein: CASSLSHTARFIEKLFF; CDR3 DNA: TGTGCCAGCAGCTTAAGTCACACAGCCCGGTTTATTGAAAAACTGTTTTTT; D gene: NA; CDR3 length: 17; J gene: TRBJ1-4; clone size: NA; V gene: TRBV7-9
CDR3 protein: CASNQGGSYNEQFF; CDR3 DNA: TGTGCCAGCAACCAGGGCGGTTCCTACAATGAGCAGTTCTTC; D gene: NA; CDR3 length: 14; J gene: TRBJ2-1; clone size: NA; V gene: TRBV28
CDR3 protein: CASSSGVTNEKLFF; CDR3 DNA: TGTGCCAGCAGTTCAGGGGTCACTAATGAAAAACTGTTTTTT; D gene: NA; CDR3 length: 14; J gene: TRBJ1-4; clone size: NA; V gene: TRBV28
CDR3 protein: CASSAGTGAPYEQYF; CDR3 DNA: TGTGCCAGCAGTGCGGGGACAGGGGCCCCCTACGAGCAGTACTTC; D gene: TRBD1; CDR3 length: 15; J gene: TRBJ2-7; clone size: NA; V gene: TRBV27
CDR3 protein: CAIRAGIDEQFF; CDR3 DNA: TGTGCCATCAGAGCGGGTATAGATGAGCAGTTCTTC; D gene: NA; CDR3 length: 12; J gene: TRBJ2-1; clone size: NA; V gene: TRBV10-3
CDR3 protein: CASSLYGNEQFF; CDR3 DNA: TGCGCCAGCAGCTTGTACGGGAATGAGCAGTTCTTC; D gene: NA; CDR3 length: 12; J gene: TRBJ2-1; clone size: NA; V gene: TRBV5-1
CDR3 protein: CASSYNNEQFF; CDR3 DNA: TGCGCCAGCAGCTATAACAATGAGCAGTTCTTC; D gene: NA; CDR3 length: 11; J gene: TRBJ2-1; clone size: NA; V gene: TRBV5-1
CDR3 protein: CASSGSGGTEAFF; CDR3 DNA: TGTGCCAGTAGTGGCTCAGGAGGCACTGAAGCTTTCTTT; D gene: NA; CDR3 length: 13; J gene: TRBJ1-1; clone size: NA; V gene: TRBV19
CDR3 protein: CATNTVQETQYF; CDR3 DNA: TGTGCCACCAATACGGTTCAAGAGACCCAGTACTTC; D gene: NA; CDR3 length: 12; J gene: TRBJ2-5; clone size: NA; V gene: TRBV6-1
CDR3 protein: CATSGGLAGTLETQYF; CDR3 DNA: TGTGCCACCAGCGGCGGACTAGCGGGAACTTTGGAGACCCAGTACTTC; D gene: TRBD2; CDR3 length: 16; J gene: TRBJ2-5; clone size: NA; V gene: TRBV15
CDR3 protein: CASSLGWTENTEAFF; CDR3 DNA: TGTGCCAGCAGCTTAGGTTGGACTGAGAACACTGAAGCTTTCTTT; D gene: NA; CDR3 length: 15; J gene: TRBJ1-1; clone size: NA; V gene: TRBV13
CDR3 protein: CASSVDMGGEQYF; CDR3 DNA: TGTGCCAGCAGCGTTGACATGGGGGGGGAGCAGTACTTC; D gene: TRBD2; CDR3 length: 13; J gene: TRBJ2-7; clone size: NA; V gene: TRBV5-4
CDR3 protein: CASSPSSGIYNEQFF; CDR3 DNA: TGTGCCAGCAGCCCCAGTTCGGGGATCTACAATGAGCAGTTCTTC; D gene: NA; CDR3 length: 15; J gene: TRBJ2-1; clone size: NA; V gene: TRBV9
CDR3 protein: CASVPSGGATDTQYF; CDR3 DNA: TGCGCCAGCGTGCCTAGCGGGGGGGCGACAGATACGCAGTATTTT; D gene: TRBD2; CDR3 length: 15; J gene: TRBJ2-3; clone size: NA; V gene: TRBV5-1
CDR3 protein: CASSEVLGRIKKSDEQFF; CDR3 DNA: TGTGCCAGCAGTGAAGTGCTCGGGAGGATAAAGAAGTCGGATGAGCAGTTCTTC; D gene: TRBD2; CDR3 length: 18; J gene: TRBJ2-1; clone size: NA; V gene: TRBV6-1
CDR3 protein: CAISEDREGKNIQYF; CDR3 DNA: TGTGCCATCAGTGAAGACAGGGAAGGCAAAAACATTCAGTACTTC; D gene: TRBD1; CDR3 length: 15; J gene: TRBJ2-4; clone size: NA; V gene: TRBV10-3
CDR3 protein: CASRPGLAGETQYF; CDR3 DNA: TGCGCCAGCAGGCCCGGACTAGCGGGAGAGACCCAGTACTTC; D gene: TRBD2; CDR3 length: 14; J gene: TRBJ2-5; clone size: NA; V gene: TRBV5-1
CDR3 protein: CASSLWGGTEAFF; CDR3 DNA: TGTGCCAGCAGCTTATGGGGAGGCACTGAAGCTTTCTTT; D gene: NA; CDR3 length: 13; J gene: TRBJ1-1; clone size: once; V gene: TRBV7-9
CDR3 protein: CASSAKGLAGGREQFF; CDR3 DNA: TGTGCCAGCAGCGCCAAGGGACTAGCGGGGGGACGGGAGCAGTTCTTC; D gene: TRBD2; CDR3 length: 16; J gene: TRBJ2-1; clone size: NA; V gene: TRBV9
CDR3 protein: CASSFGLGAGETQYF; CDR3 DNA: TGTGCCAGCAGCTTCGGTCTAGGGGCTGGGGAGACCCAGTACTTC; D gene: NA; CDR3 length: 15; J gene: TRBJ2-5; clone size: NA; V gene: TRBV13
CDR3 protein: CASSTSSVPLADTQYF; CDR3 DNA: TGTGCCAGCAGCACCTCTAGCGTCCCTTTGGCAGATACGCAGTATTTT; D gene: NA; CDR3 length: 16; J gene: TRBJ2-3; clone size: NA; V gene: TRBV6-6
CDR3 protein: CASSLTVGNEKLFF; CDR3 DNA: TGTGCCAGCAGCTTGACAGTCGGTAATGAAAAACTGTTTTTT; D gene: NA; CDR3 length: 14; J gene: TRBJ1-4; clone size: once; V gene: TRBV11-2
CDR3 protein: CASSLGTGVYNEQFF; CDR3 DNA: TGTGCTAGCAGCTTAGGGACAGGGGTGTACAATGAGCAGTTCTTC; D gene: TRBD1; CDR3 length: 15; J gene: TRBJ2-1; clone size: NA; V gene: TRBV7-7
CDR3 protein: CASSLVSGEVTYEQYF; CDR3 DNA: TGCGCCAGCAGCTTGGTATCGGGAGAGGTAACCTACGAGCAGTACTTC; D gene: NA; CDR3 length: 16; J gene: TRBJ2-7; clone size: NA; V gene: TRBV5-1
CDR3 protein: CASSQQTGHYGYTF; CDR3 DNA: TGCGCCAGCAGCCAACAGACAGGGCACTATGGCTACACCTTC; D gene: TRBD1; CDR3 length: 14; J gene: TRBJ1-2; clone size: NA; V gene: TRBV4-1
CDR3 protein: CASSFNSGSSYNEQFF; CDR3 DNA: TGCGCCAGCAGCTTTAACAGCGGGAGCTCCTACAATGAGCAGTTCTTC; D gene: TRBD2; CDR3 length: 16; J gene: TRBJ2-1; clone size: NA; V gene: TRBV5-1
CDR3 protein: CATSRDRSASGPYNEQFF; CDR3 DNA: TGTGCCACCAGCAGAGATCGGTCGGCTAGCGGGCCCTACAATGAGCAGTTCTTC; D gene: TRBD2; CDR3 length: 18; J gene: TRBJ2-1; clone size: NA; V gene: TRBV15
CDR3 protein: CASISGGALDNEQFF; CDR3 DNA: TGTGCCAGCATCTCAGGGGGCGCCTTAGACAATGAGCAGTTCTTC; D gene: TRBD1; CDR3 length: 15; J gene: TRBJ2-1; clone size: NA; V gene: TRBV6-1
CDR3 protein: CASSPRDRDRDEQYF; CDR3 DNA: TGTGCCAGCAGCCCCCGGGACAGGGACAGGGACGAGCAGTACTTC; D gene: TRBD1; CDR3 length: 15; J gene: TRBJ2-7; clone size: NA; V gene: TRBV13
CDR3 protein: CASSPYGRVSGANVLTF; CDR3 DNA: TGTGCCAGCAGCCCCTACGGCCGGGTATCTGGGGCCAACGTCCTGACTTTC; D gene: NA; CDR3 length: 17; J gene: TRBJ2-6; clone size: NA; V gene: TRBV7-8
CDR3 protein: CASSRGDKEWEYF; CDR3 DNA: TGTGCCAGCTCAAGAGGGGACAAGGAATGGGAGTACTTC; D gene: NA; CDR3 length: 13; J gene: TRBJ2-7; clone size: NA; V gene: TRBV18
CDR3 protein: CASSDGGAPNIQYF; CDR3 DNA: TGTGCCAGCAGTGACGGTGGGGCTCCAAACATTCAGTACTTC; D gene: NA; CDR3 length: 14; J gene: TRBJ2-4; clone size: NA; V gene: TRBV6-1
CDR3 protein: CASSPGQGVVNEQFF; CDR3 DNA: TGTGCCAGCAGCCCCGGACAGGGGGTCGTCAATGAGCAGTTCTTC; D gene: TRBD1; CDR3 length: 15; J gene: TRBJ2-1; clone size: NA; V gene: TRBV6-5
CDR3 protein: CSVTTGQGVDEQYF; CDR3 DNA: TGCAGCGTGACAACGGGACAGGGGGTGGACGAGCAGTACTTC; D gene: TRBD1; CDR3 length: 14; J gene: TRBJ2-7; clone size: NA; V gene: TRBV29-1
CDR3 protein: CASSQRQGNQPQHF; CDR3 DNA: TGTGCCAGCAGTCAGCGACAGGGGAATCAGCCCCAGCATTTT; D gene: TRBD1; CDR3 length: 14; J gene: TRBJ1-5; clone size: NA; V gene: TRBV27
CDR3 protein: CASSQDRGHHEQYF; CDR3 DNA: TGTGCCAGCAGCCAAGACAGGGGGCACCACGAGCAGTACTTC; D gene: TRBD1; CDR3 length: 14; J gene: TRBJ2-7; clone size: NA; V gene: TRBV6-5
CDR3 protein: CVVGRERFPDTQYF; CDR3 DNA: TGTGTAGTCGGGCGGGAGAGGTTTCCAGATACGCAGTATTTT; D gene: TRBD2; CDR3 length: 14; J gene: TRBJ2-3; clone size: NA; V gene: TRBV6-1
CDR3 protein: CASRFAGLGGYTF; CDR3 DNA: TGTGCCAGCAGATTCGCAGGCTTAGGTGGCTACACCTTC; D gene: NA; CDR3 length: 13; J gene: TRBJ1-2; clone size: NA; V gene: TRBV28
CDR3 protein: CASRLPGENEQYF; CDR3 DNA: TGCGCCAGCAGACTACCCGGGGAAAACGAGCAGTACTTC; D gene: NA; CDR3 length: 13; J gene: TRBJ2-7; clone size: once; V gene: TRBV5-1
CDR3 protein: CASSPYPTFSSYNEQFF; CDR3 DNA: TGCGCCAGCAGCCCTTATCCGACTTTTAGCTCCTACAATGAGCAGTTCTTC; D gene: NA; CDR3 length: 17; J gene: TRBJ2-1; clone size: NA; V gene: TRBV5-1
CDR3 protein: CAWSAGTRGFYEQYF; CDR3 DNA: TGTGCCTGGAGCGCGGGGACTAGAGGTTTCTACGAGCAGTACTTC; D gene: TRBD2; CDR3 length: 15; J gene: TRBJ2-7; clone size: NA; V gene: TRBV30
CDR3 protein: CASRIRVPGTEAFF; CDR3 DNA: TGTGCCAGCAGGATCAGGGTTCCGGGCACTGAAGCTTTCTTT; D gene: NA; CDR3 length: 14; J gene: TRBJ1-1; clone size: NA; V gene: TRBV6-5
CDR3 protein: CASSLGAGAGELFF; CDR3 DNA: TGTGCCAGCAGCTTAGGAGCAGGGGCCGGGGAGCTGTTTTTT; D gene: NA; CDR3 length: 14; J gene: TRBJ2-2; clone size: NA; V gene: TRBV13
CDR3 protein: CASSESGQGPDTQYF; CDR3 DNA: TGTGCCAGCAGTGAATCGGGACAGGGTCCAGATACGCAGTATTTT; D gene: TRBD1; CDR3 length: 15; J gene: TRBJ2-3; clone size: NA; V gene: TRBV25-1
CDR3 protein: CASSKEVEGRETQYF; CDR3 DNA: TGTGCCAGCAGCAAAGAAGTAGAGGGAAGGGAGACCCAGTACTTC; D gene: NA; CDR3 length: 15; J gene: TRBJ2-5; clone size: NA; V gene: TRBV21-1
CDR3 protein: CASGSGRETQYF; CDR3 DNA: TGTGCCAGCGGCTCAGGTAGAGAGACCCAGTACTTC; D gene: NA; CDR3 length: 12; J gene: TRBJ2-5; clone size: NA; V gene: TRBV28
CDR3 protein: CAWSPQGRFDSPLHF; CDR3 DNA: TGTGCCTGGAGTCCACAGGGGAGGTTTGATTCACCCCTCCACTTT; D gene: TRBD1; CDR3 length: 15; J gene: TRBJ1-6; clone size: few; V gene: TRBV30
CDR3 protein: CASSLQGMNTEAFF; CDR3 DNA: TGTGCCAGCAGCTTACAGGGAATGAACACTGAAGCTTTCTTT; D gene: NA; CDR3 length: 14; J gene: TRBJ1-1; clone size: NA; V gene: TRBV7-8
CDR3 protein: CASSQGGLAGGNEQFF; CDR3 DNA: TGCGCCAGCAGCCAGGGGGGACTAGCGGGAGGCAATGAGCAGTTCTTC; D gene: TRBD2; CDR3 length: 16; J gene: TRBJ2-1; clone size: NA; V gene: TRBV4-1
CDR3 protein: CASSTHPGETQYF; CDR3 DNA: TGTGCCAGTAGTACTCACCCCGGGGAGACCCAGTACTTC; D gene: NA; CDR3 length: 13; J gene: TRBJ2-5; clone size: NA; V gene: TRBV19
CDR3 protein: CASRSGTGANQPQHF; CDR3 DNA: TGTGCCAGCAGATCCGGGACAGGGGCCAATCAGCCCCAGCATTTT; D gene: TRBD1; CDR3 length: 15; J gene: TRBJ1-5; clone size: NA; V gene: TRBV27